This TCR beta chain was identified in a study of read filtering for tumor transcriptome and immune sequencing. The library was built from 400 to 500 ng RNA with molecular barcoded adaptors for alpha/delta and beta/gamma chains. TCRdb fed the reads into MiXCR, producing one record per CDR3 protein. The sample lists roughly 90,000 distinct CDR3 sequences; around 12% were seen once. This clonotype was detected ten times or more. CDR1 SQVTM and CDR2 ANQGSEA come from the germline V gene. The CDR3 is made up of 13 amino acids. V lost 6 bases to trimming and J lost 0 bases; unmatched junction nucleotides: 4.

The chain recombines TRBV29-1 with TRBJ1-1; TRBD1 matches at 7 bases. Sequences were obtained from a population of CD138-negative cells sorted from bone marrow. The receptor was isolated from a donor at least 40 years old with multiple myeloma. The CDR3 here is CSVAGQMNTEAFF. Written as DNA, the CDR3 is TGCAGCGTGGCGGGACAGATGAACACTGAAGCTTTCTTT.